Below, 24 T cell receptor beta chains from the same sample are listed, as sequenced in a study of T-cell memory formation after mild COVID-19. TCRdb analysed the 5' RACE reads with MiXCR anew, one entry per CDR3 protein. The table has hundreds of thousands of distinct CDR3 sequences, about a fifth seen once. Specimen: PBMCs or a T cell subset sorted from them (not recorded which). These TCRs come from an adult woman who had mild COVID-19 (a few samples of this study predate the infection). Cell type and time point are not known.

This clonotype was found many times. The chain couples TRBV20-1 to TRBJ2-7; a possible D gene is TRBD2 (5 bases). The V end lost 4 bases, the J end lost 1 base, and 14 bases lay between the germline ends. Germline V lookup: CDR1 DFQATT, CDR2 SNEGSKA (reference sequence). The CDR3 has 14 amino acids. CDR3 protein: CSATLLAKSYEQYF. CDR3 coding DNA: TGCAGTGCTACCCTGCTAGCAAAGTCCTACGAGCAGTACTTC.

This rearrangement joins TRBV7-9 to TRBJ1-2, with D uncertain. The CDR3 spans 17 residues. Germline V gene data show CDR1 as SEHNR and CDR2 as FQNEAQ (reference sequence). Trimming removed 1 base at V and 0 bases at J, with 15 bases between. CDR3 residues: CASSLELGRTTNYGYTF. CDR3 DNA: TGTGCCAGCAGCTTAGAGTTAGGGCGTACCACTAACTATGGCTACACCTTC. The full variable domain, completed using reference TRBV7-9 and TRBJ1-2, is DTGVSQNPRHKITKRGQNVTFRCDPISEHNRLYWYRQTLGQGPEFLTYFQNEAQLEKSRLLSDRFSAERPKGSFSTLEIQRTEQGDSAMYLCASSLELGRTTNYGYTFGSGTRLTVV.

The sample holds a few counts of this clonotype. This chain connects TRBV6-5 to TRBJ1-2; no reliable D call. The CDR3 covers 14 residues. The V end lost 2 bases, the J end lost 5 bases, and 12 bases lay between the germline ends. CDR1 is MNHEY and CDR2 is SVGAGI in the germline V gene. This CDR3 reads CASSYGHKGYGYTF. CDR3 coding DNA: TGTGCCAGCAGTTACGGTCACAAAGGGTATGGCTACACCTTC.

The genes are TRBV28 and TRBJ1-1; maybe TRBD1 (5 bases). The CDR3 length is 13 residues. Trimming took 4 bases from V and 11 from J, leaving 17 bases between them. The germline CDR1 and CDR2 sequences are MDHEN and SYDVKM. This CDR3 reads CASSSPMTVRAFF. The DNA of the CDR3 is TGTGCCAGCAGTTCCCCAATGACAGTCAGGGCTTTCTTT.

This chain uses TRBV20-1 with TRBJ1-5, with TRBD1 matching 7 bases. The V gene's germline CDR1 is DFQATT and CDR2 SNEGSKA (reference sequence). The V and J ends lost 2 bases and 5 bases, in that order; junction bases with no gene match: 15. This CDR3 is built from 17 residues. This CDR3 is CSARWRGRQGRDQPQHF. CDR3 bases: TGCAGTGCTAGATGGCGGGGGCGACAGGGCCGGGATCAGCCCCAGCATTTT.

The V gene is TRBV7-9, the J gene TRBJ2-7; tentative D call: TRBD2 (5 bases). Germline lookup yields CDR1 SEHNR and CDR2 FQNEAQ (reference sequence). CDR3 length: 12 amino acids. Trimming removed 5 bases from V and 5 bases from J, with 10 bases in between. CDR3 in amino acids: CASSAVGDEQYF. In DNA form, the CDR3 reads TGTGCCAGCAGCGCCGTCGGGGACGAGCAGTACTTC.

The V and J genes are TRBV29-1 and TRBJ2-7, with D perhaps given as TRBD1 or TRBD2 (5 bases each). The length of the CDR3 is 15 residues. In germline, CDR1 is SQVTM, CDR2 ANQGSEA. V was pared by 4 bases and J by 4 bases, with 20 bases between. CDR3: CSVVSGQGEGYEQYF. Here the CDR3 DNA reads TGCAGCGTTGTGTCAGGGCAGGGAGAGGGGTACGAGCAGTACTTC.

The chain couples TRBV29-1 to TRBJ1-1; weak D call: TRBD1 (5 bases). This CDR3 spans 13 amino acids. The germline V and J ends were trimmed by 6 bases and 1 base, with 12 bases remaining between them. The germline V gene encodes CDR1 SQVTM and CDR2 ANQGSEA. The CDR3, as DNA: TGCAGCGTCCGACAGATTGGGAACACTGAAGCTTTCTTT. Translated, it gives CSVRQIGNTEAFF.

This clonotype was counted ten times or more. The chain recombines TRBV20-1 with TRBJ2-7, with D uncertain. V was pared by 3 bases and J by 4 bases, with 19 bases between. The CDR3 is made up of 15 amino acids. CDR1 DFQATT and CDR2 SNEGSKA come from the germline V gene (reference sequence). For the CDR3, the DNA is TGCAGTGCTAGCAAAGGAGAGGCCTCTGCATACGAGCAGTACTTC. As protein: CSASKGEASAYEQYF.

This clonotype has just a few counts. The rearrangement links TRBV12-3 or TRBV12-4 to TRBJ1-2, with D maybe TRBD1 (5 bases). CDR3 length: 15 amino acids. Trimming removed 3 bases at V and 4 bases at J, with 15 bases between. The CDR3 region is CASSFRRAAVYGYTF. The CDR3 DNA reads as TGTGCCAGCAGTTTTCGCAGGGCCGCCGTCTATGGCTACACCTTC.

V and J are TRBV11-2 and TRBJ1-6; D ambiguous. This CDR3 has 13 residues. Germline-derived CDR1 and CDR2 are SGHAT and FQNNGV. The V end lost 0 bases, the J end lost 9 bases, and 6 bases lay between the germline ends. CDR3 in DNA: TGTGCCAGCAGCTTAGACCCCCGTTCACCCCTCCACTTT. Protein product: CASSLDPRSPLHF.

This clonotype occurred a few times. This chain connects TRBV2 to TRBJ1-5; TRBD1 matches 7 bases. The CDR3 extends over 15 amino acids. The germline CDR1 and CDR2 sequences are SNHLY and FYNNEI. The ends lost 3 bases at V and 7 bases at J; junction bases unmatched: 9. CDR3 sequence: CASSETGLVWQPQHF. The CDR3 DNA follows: TGTGCCAGCAGTGAGACAGGGCTAGTATGGCAGCCCCAGCATTTT.

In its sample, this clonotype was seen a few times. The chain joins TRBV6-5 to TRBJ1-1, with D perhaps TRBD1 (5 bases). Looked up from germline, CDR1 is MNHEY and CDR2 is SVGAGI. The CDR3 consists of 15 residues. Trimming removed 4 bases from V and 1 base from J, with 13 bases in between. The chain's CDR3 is CASSLPGTQNTEAFF. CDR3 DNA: TGTGCCAGCAGTTTACCCGGGACGCAGAACACTGAAGCTTTCTTT.

The CDR3 DNA sequence: TGTGCCAGCAGCTTTGGGCCGGGCCTCGAGAACACTGAAGCTTTCTTT. It yields the protein CASSFGPGLENTEAFF. V gene TRBV5-5 combines with J gene TRBJ1-1; no clear D. CDR1 SGHKS and CDR2 YYEKEE come from the germline V gene (reference sequence). The ends were cut back, 2 bases at V and 1 base at J, with 15 bases in the middle. The CDR3 runs to 16 residues.

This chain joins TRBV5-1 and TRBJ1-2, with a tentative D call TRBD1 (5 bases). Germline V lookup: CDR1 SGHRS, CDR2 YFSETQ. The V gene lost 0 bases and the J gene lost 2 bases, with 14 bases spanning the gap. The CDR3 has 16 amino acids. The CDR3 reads CASSLGAGIANYGYTF. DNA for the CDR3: TGCGCCAGCAGCTTGGGGGCAGGGATTGCGAACTATGGCTACACCTTC. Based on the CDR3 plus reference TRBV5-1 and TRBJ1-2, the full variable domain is KAGVTQTPRYLIKTRGQQVTLSCSPISGHRSVSWYQQTPGQGLQFLFEYFSETQRNKGNFPGRFSGRQFSNSRSEMNVSTLELGDSALYLCASSLGAGIANYGYTFGSGTRLTVV.

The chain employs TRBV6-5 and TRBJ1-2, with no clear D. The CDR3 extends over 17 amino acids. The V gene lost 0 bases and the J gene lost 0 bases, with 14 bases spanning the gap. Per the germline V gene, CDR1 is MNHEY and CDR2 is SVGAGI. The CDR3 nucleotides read TGTGCCAGCAGTTACTCTCCCCGGTACAGCGCTAACTATGGCTACACCTTC. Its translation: CASSYSPRYSANYGYTF.

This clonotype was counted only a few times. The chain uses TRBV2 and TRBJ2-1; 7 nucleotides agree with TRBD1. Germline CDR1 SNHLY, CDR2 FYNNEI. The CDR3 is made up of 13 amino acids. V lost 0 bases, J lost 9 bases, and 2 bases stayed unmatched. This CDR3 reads CASSEARTGEQFF. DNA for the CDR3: TGTGCCAGCAGTGAAGCGAGGACAGGTGAGCAGTTCTTC.

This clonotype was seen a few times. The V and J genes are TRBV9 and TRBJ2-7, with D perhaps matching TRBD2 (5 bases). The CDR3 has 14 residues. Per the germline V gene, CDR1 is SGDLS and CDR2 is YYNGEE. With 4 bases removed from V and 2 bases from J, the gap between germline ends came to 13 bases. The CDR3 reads CASSSSGNPYEQYF. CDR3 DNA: TGTGCCAGCAGCAGTTCCGGGAACCCCTACGAGCAGTACTTC.

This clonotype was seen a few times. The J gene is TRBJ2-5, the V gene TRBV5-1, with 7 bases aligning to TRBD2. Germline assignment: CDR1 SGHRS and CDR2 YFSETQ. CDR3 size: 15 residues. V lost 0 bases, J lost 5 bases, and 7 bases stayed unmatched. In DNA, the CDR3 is TGCGCCAGCAGCTTGGTATGGCGGGGGAAGGAGACCCAGTACTTC. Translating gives CASSLVWRGKETQYF.

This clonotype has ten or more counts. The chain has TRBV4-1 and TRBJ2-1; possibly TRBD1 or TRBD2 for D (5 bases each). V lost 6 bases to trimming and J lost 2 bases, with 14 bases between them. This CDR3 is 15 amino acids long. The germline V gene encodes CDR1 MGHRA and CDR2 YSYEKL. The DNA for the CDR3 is TGCGCCAGCAGAGAGCCTGGGGGACCCTACAATGAGCAGTTCTTC. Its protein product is CASREPGGPYNEQFF.

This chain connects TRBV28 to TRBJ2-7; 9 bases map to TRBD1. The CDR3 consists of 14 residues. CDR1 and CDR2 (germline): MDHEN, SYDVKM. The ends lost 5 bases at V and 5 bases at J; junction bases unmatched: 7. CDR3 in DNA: TGTGCCAGCAGTATGGACAGGGGTATGGACGAGCAGTACTTC. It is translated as CASSMDRGMDEQYF.

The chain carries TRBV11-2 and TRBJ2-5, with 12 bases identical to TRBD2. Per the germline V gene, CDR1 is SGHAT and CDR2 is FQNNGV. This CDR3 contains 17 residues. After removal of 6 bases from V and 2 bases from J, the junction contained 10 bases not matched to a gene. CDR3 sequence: CASRPSLAGGAQETQYF. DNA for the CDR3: TGTGCCAGCAGACCGTCACTAGCGGGGGGCGCTCAAGAGACCCAGTACTTC.

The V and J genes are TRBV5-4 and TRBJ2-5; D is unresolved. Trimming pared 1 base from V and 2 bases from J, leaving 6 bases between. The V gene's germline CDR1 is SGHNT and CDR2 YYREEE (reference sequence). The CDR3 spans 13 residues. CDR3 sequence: CASSLLEQETQYF. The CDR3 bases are TGTGCCAGCAGCTTGTTGGAACAAGAGACCCAGTACTTC.

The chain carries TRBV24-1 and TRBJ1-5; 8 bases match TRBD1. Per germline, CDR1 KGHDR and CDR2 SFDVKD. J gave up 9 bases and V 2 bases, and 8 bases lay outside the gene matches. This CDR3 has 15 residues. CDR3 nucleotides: TGTGCCACCAGTGATTCGCGACAGGGGTGGGGGCCCCAGCATTTT. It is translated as CATSDSRQGWGPQHF.